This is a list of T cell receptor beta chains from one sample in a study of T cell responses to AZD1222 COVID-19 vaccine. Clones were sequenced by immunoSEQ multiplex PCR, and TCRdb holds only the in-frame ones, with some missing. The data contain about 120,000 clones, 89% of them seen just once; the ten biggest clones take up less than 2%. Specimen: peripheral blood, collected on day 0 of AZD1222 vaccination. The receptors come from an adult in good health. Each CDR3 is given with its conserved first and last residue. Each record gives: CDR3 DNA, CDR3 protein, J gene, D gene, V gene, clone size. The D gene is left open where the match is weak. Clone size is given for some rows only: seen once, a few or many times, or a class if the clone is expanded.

CDR3 DNA: TGTGCCAGCAGCATGCGTGGAGAGACCCAGTACTTC
CDR3 protein: CASSMRGETQYF
J gene: TRBJ2-5
D gene: NA
V gene: TRBV2
clone size: NA

CDR3 DNA: TGTGCCATCAGTGAGTCGTTGGGGTATTGGAGCAATCAGCCCCAGCATTTT
CDR3 protein: CAISESLGYWSNQPQHF
J gene: TRBJ1-5
D gene: NA
V gene: TRBV10-3
clone size: once

CDR3 DNA: TGCGCCAGCAGCCCATGGACTAGCGGGAGTTTTTTCCCAGATACGCAGTATTTT
CDR3 protein: CASSPWTSGSFFPDTQYF
J gene: TRBJ2-3
D gene: TRBD2
V gene: TRBV4-3
clone size: NA

CDR3 DNA: TGCGCCAGCAGTGAAGCTTATGGGGAGCAGTACTTC
CDR3 protein: CASSEAYGEQYF
J gene: TRBJ2-7
D gene: NA
V gene: TRBV10-1
clone size: once

CDR3 DNA: TGCGCCAGCAGCCAAGATAGAGAACTAGCGGGTGCCCCCGGGAAAACAGATACGCAGTATTTT
CDR3 protein: CASSQDRELAGAPGKTDTQYF
J gene: TRBJ2-3
D gene: TRBD2
V gene: TRBV4-1
clone size: NA

CDR3 DNA: TGTGCCAGCAGTTGGATTAGCAATCAGCCCCAGCATTTT
CDR3 protein: CASSWISNQPQHF
J gene: TRBJ1-5
D gene: NA
V gene: TRBV6-2/TRBV6-3
clone size: NA

CDR3 DNA: TGTGCCAGCAGCCCGGACAGGGCGCGGCCCCAGCATTTT
CDR3 protein: CASSPDRARPQHF
J gene: TRBJ1-5
D gene: TRBD1
V gene: TRBV7-8
clone size: NA

CDR3 DNA: TGTGCCACCACTCCCTCCGGGACCCTGGCCGGGGAGCTGTTTTTT
CDR3 protein: CATTPSGTLAGELFF
J gene: TRBJ2-2
D gene: NA
V gene: TRBV24-1
clone size: NA

CDR3 DNA: TGTGCCAGTAGTAACCGGACAGGGGGCGCGTTCTATGGCTACACCTTC
CDR3 protein: CASSNRTGGAFYGYTF
J gene: TRBJ1-2
D gene: TRBD1
V gene: TRBV19
clone size: NA

CDR3 DNA: TGTGCCAGCAGCTTGTGGGGGGAGAAGGTTGGGAAAGCTTTCTTT
CDR3 protein: CASSLWGEKVGKAFF
J gene: TRBJ1-1
D gene: NA
V gene: TRBV5-5
clone size: NA

CDR3 DNA: TGTGCCAGCAGTTCGTACAGGGGGACTGAAGCTTTCTTT
CDR3 protein: CASSSYRGTEAFF
J gene: TRBJ1-1
D gene: TRBD1
V gene: TRBV6-6
clone size: NA

CDR3 DNA: TGTGCCAGCAGCCTGGGACAGGGAGGCCCTGAAGCTTTCTTT
CDR3 protein: CASSLGQGGPEAFF
J gene: TRBJ1-1
D gene: TRBD1
V gene: TRBV27
clone size: NA

CDR3 DNA: TGTGCCAGCAGTTTGGGGCCAAAAGCTTTCTTT
CDR3 protein: CASSLGPKAFF
J gene: TRBJ1-1
D gene: NA
V gene: TRBV12-3/TRBV12-4
clone size: NA

CDR3 DNA: TGCAGCGTTGCTAGGGACGTAGACTCTGGGGCCAACGTCCTGACTTTC
CDR3 protein: CSVARDVDSGANVLTF
J gene: TRBJ2-6
D gene: NA
V gene: TRBV29-1
clone size: NA

CDR3 DNA: TGTGCCAGCTCACGCGACCGACAGGATGGCTACACCTTC
CDR3 protein: CASSRDRQDGYTF
J gene: TRBJ1-2
D gene: NA
V gene: TRBV18
clone size: NA

CDR3 DNA: TGCAGCGTTGAAAGCCGAGGGGGGGGGAAACTACCCTATGGCTACACCTTC
CDR3 protein: CSVESRGGGKLPYGYTF
J gene: TRBJ1-2
D gene: NA
V gene: TRBV29-1
clone size: NA

CDR3 DNA: TGTGCCAGCAGGACTCCGGAGGACCATGGCTATGGCTACACCTTC
CDR3 protein: CASRTPEDHGYGYTF
J gene: TRBJ1-2
D gene: NA
V gene: TRBV25-1
clone size: NA

CDR3 DNA: TGTGCCAGCAGGGGAAGAGGGGGCTATCGGAGCACTGAAGCTTTCTTT
CDR3 protein: CASRGRGGYRSTEAFF
J gene: TRBJ1-1
D gene: TRBD1
V gene: TRBV5-5
clone size: NA

CDR3 DNA: TGTGCCAGTAGTATTACCCTAGTTATCGGACCAGGCTACACCTTC
CDR3 protein: CASSITLVIGPGYTF
J gene: TRBJ1-2
D gene: NA
V gene: TRBV19
clone size: NA

CDR3 DNA: TGTGCCAGCAGTTCATTTCAGGGGGATGGCTACACCTTC
CDR3 protein: CASSSFQGDGYTF
J gene: TRBJ1-2
D gene: TRBD1
V gene: TRBV27
clone size: NA

CDR3 DNA: TGCGCCAGCAGTATCTCGCAGGAGCGGGATATATTCAATGAGCAGTTCTTC
CDR3 protein: CASSISQERDIFNEQFF
J gene: TRBJ2-1
D gene: TRBD2
V gene: TRBV10-1
clone size: NA

CDR3 DNA: TGTGCCAGCAGCTTTGACAGGGGAGGCTATGGCTACACCTTC
CDR3 protein: CASSFDRGGYGYTF
J gene: TRBJ1-2
D gene: TRBD1
V gene: TRBV27
clone size: NA

CDR3 DNA: TGCGCCAGCAGCTTGGGACAGGGGGCCTACGAGCAGTACTTC
CDR3 protein: CASSLGQGAYEQYF
J gene: TRBJ2-7
D gene: TRBD1
V gene: TRBV5-1
clone size: NA

CDR3 DNA: TGTGCCAGCAGCCTCCGGGAGCCTAGCTCTGGGGCCAACGTCCTGACTTTC
CDR3 protein: CASSLREPSSGANVLTF
J gene: TRBJ2-6
D gene: NA
V gene: TRBV7-2
clone size: NA

CDR3 DNA: TGTGCCAGCAGCCAAGGGACTAGCGGAACATCCTACGAGCAGTACTTC
CDR3 protein: CASSQGTSGTSYEQYF
J gene: TRBJ2-7
D gene: TRBD2
V gene: TRBV3-1/TRBV3-2
clone size: NA

CDR3 DNA: TGTGCCAGCAGTGAGGGGAACTATGGCTACACCTTC
CDR3 protein: CASSEGNYGYTF
J gene: TRBJ1-2
D gene: NA
V gene: TRBV28
clone size: NA

CDR3 DNA: TGTGCCAGCAGCTTCGGGGCCCGAGAGTGGGAAGATACGCAGTATTTT
CDR3 protein: CASSFGAREWEDTQYF
J gene: TRBJ2-3
D gene: NA
V gene: TRBV7-6
clone size: NA

CDR3 DNA: TGTGCCAGCAGCTCCAGACAGGGGAGTCGGTACAATGAGCAGTTCTTC
CDR3 protein: CASSSRQGSRYNEQFF
J gene: TRBJ2-1
D gene: TRBD1
V gene: TRBV7-9
clone size: NA

CDR3 DNA: TGTGCCACCAGCAGACCGAGCGGGAGGGGCTACGAGCAGTACTTC
CDR3 protein: CATSRPSGRGYEQYF
J gene: TRBJ2-7
D gene: TRBD2
V gene: TRBV15
clone size: NA

CDR3 DNA: TGTGCCAGCAGCTTGGCTGGGGATGAAGCTTTCTTT
CDR3 protein: CASSLAGDEAFF
J gene: TRBJ1-1
D gene: NA
V gene: TRBV5-6
clone size: NA

CDR3 DNA: TGTGCCAGCAGCCTATGGCCCGGAGTCAGAAAACCTTACGAGCAGTACTTC
CDR3 protein: CASSLWPGVRKPYEQYF
J gene: TRBJ2-7
D gene: NA
V gene: TRBV7-9
clone size: NA

CDR3 DNA: TGTGCCAGCATGGGGGCAGGGTACTATGGCTACACCTTC
CDR3 protein: CASMGAGYYGYTF
J gene: TRBJ1-2
D gene: NA
V gene: TRBV7-9
clone size: NA